The clone carrying this TCR beta chain was recorded many times. CDR1 is SEHNR and CDR2 is FQNEAQ in the germline V gene (reference sequence). V was trimmed by 5 bases and J by 1 base, leaving 8 bases between them. This CDR3 is 14 amino acids long. MiXCR, applied by TCRdb to the RT-PCR reads, yields one record per CDR3 protein. The repertoire holds more than 600,000 distinct CDR3 sequences, 13% to 15% seen once, with roughly 4% in the top ten. The chain uses TRBV7-9 and TRBJ2-2; D is uncertain. The clonotype comes from a female donor in good health, serving as a healthy control. The sequencing sample was made of memory CD4+ T cells from blood. CDR3 bases: TGTGCCAGCAGCAAAGACGGGAACACCGGGGAGCTGTTTTTT. Amino acid sequence: CASSKDGNTGELFF.